The 30 T cell receptor beta chains listed next were all sequenced from one sample in a study of OX40 agonist ivuxolimab in advanced cancers. Library preparation was by the immunoSEQ multiplex PCR assay. TCRdb limited this immuneACCESS table to in-frame rearrangements with V and J called. A share of clones is missing; checked studies link under half to unresolved V genes, and the rest is unexplained. Across this sample there are approximately 60,000 clones, with roughly four fifths seen only once. The ten largest clones take up 4.5% to 5% of the sample. The source was CD4+ or CD8+ T cells sorted from blood, collected in a trial of the OX40 agonist ivuxolimab. These receptors were taken from an adult with an advanced solid tumor such as melanoma, head and neck, liver or kidney cancer.

A few counts support this clone. The V gene is TRBV13, the J gene TRBJ2-5, with 8 positions matching TRBD2. With V trimmed by 0 bases and J by 4 bases, 7 bases remained unmatched. From germline, CDR1 is PRHDT and CDR2 FYEKMQ (reference sequence). CDR3 length: 16 amino acids. As DNA, the CDR3 is TGTGCCAGCAGCTTAGGAATGGGACTAGGGGCAGAGACCCAGTACTTC. This translates into CASSLGMGLGAETQYF.

This clone appeared a single time. This sequence joins TRBV5-4 and TRBJ1-2; tentative D call: TRBD1 (6 bases). The germline gives CDR1 SGHNT, CDR2 YYREEE (reference sequence). The CDR3 is 15 amino acids. V was pared by 3 bases and J by 7 bases, with 19 bases between. CDR3 DNA: TGTGCCAGCAGCTCTCCCTCGGGGGCGACTGTTGGCTACACCTTC. Its translation: CASSSPSGATVGYTF.

V gene TRBV29-1 combines with J gene TRBJ1-5; maybe TRBD1 (5 bases). The CDR3 runs 14 residues. The germline V gene has CDR1 SQVTM and CDR2 ANQGSEA. V lost 4 bases and J 2 bases, leaving 12 bases between the germline ends. CDR3 sequence (DNA): TGCAGCGTTGGTGCAGGGCCTGGCAATCAGCCCCAGCATTTT. Its translation: CSVGAGPGNQPQHF.

The chain employs TRBV7-8 and TRBJ2-3; D is unresolved. V lost 1 base and J 5 bases, leaving 4 bases between the germline ends. This CDR3 is 12 amino acids long. The germline CDR1 and CDR2 sequences are SGHVS and FQNEAQ. The chain's CDR3 is CASSLVIDTQYF. In nucleotides, the CDR3 is TGTGCCAGCAGCTTAGTAATAGATACGCAGTATTTT.

The V call is TRBV7-2, the J call TRBJ1-1; D is perhaps TRBD1 (6 bases). This CDR3 is 11 amino acids long. V was trimmed by 3 bases and J by 8 bases, leaving 7 bases between them. Germline V CDR1 and CDR2: SGHTA, FQGNSA. The CDR3 protein is CASSFTGEAFF. The CDR3 nucleotides are TGTGCCAGCAGCTTCACAGGGGAAGCTTTCTTT. The entire variable domain, with the rest obtained from reference TRBV7-2 and TRBJ1-1, is as follows: GAGVSQSPSNKVTEKGKDVELRCDPISGHTALYWYRQSLGQGLEFLIYFQGNSAPDKSGLPSDRFSAERTGGSVSTLTIQRTQQEDSAVYLCASSFTGEAFFGQGTRLTVV.

The V gene is TRBV7-9, the J gene TRBJ1-1; weak D call: TRBD1 (5 bases). The germline gives CDR1 SEHNR, CDR2 FQNEAQ (reference sequence). This CDR3 comprises 18 residues. V was shortened by 0 bases and J by 1 base, with 18 bases between the two germline ends. This CDR3 reads CASSLALGRGLENTEAFF. CDR3 DNA sequence: TGTGCCAGCAGCTTAGCGCTTGGGAGGGGATTGGAGAACACTGAAGCTTTCTTT.

V gene TRBV5-8 combines with J gene TRBJ1-3; D call uncertain. The germline CDR1 and CDR2 sequences are SGHTS and YDEGEE. V was shortened by 1 base and J by 2 bases, with 13 bases between the two germline ends. The CDR3 runs 16 residues. This chain's CDR3 is CASSLNSGEPGNTIYF. CDR3 nucleotide sequence: TGTGCCAGCAGCTTGAATTCCGGGGAGCCTGGAAACACCATATATTTT.

The V call is TRBV2, the J call TRBJ2-7; TRBD1 agrees at 11 bases. The germline V gene encodes CDR1 SNHLY and CDR2 FYNNEI. This CDR3 spans 17 amino acids. V lost 7 bases and J lost 5; bases outside the gene matches: 16. For the CDR3, the DNA is TGTGCCAGCATTAAGGTCGTCGGGACAGGGGGTATCAACGAGCAGTACTTC. It encodes CASIKVVGTGGINEQYF.

DNA for the CDR3: TGTGCCAGTATTCCGGGACTAGCAGCTTACAATGAGCAGTTCTTC. This codes for CASIPGLAAYNEQFF. The chain combines TRBV6-5 with TRBJ2-1, with 9 bases identical to TRBD2. Germline loops: CDR1 MNHEY, CDR2 SVGAGI. The CDR3 has 15 amino acids. The V and J ends lost 9 bases and 4 bases, in that order; junction bases with no gene match: 10.

The V gene is TRBV5-1, the J gene TRBJ1-3; perhaps TRBD1 as D (5 bases). V was cut by 4 bases and J by 4 bases, with 9 bases left in between. Germline CDR1 is SGHRS and CDR2 is YFSETQ. The CDR3 covers 13 residues. CDR3 coding DNA: TGCGCCAGCAGCCCGGGACCGGGAAACACCATATATTTT. Amino acid sequence: CASSPGPGNTIYF.

The CDR3 reads CASGEGQNTDTQYF. The CDR3 nucleotides read TGTGCTAGTGGGGAGGGACAGAACACAGATACGCAGTATTTT. The J gene is TRBJ2-3, the V gene TRBV12-5; D possibly corresponds to TRBD1 (7 bases). CDR3 length: 14 amino acids. Trimming took 6 bases from V and 2 from J, leaving 12 bases between them. The germline V gene has CDR1 LGHNT and CDR2 FRNRAP. Based on the CDR3 plus reference TRBV12-5 and TRBJ2-3, the full variable domain is DARVTQTPRHKVTEMGQEVTMRCQPILGHNTVFWYRQTMMQGLELLAYFRNRAPLDDSGMPKDRFSAEMPDATLATLKIQPSEPRDSAVYFCASGEGQNTDTQYFGPGTRLTVL.

The sample holds a few counts of this clone. The V call is TRBV27, the J call TRBJ2-7; D is unresolved. The CDR3 sequence is 17 residues long. Trimming cost V 2 bases and J 2 bases, with 19 bases left between them. The V gene's germline CDR1 is MNHEY and CDR2 SMNVEV (reference sequence). The CDR3 loop reads CASSLIPEGNGAYEQYF. DNA of the CDR3: TGTGCCAGCAGTTTAATCCCGGAAGGGAATGGAGCCTACGAGCAGTACTTC.

The gene calls are TRBV4-1 and TRBJ1-1; the D is unclear. The germline V and J ends were trimmed by 4 bases and 5 bases, with 17 bases remaining between them. The CDR3 spans 15 residues. Germline lookup yields CDR1 MGHRA and CDR2 YSYEKL. CDR3 sequence (DNA): TGCGCCAGCAGCCTTTCCTGGACCAGCGGTACTGAAGCTTTCTTT. Its protein is CASSLSWTSGTEAFF.

This clone appeared a single time. This sequence joins TRBV2 and TRBJ1-5; D might be TRBD1 (6 bases). From germline, CDR1 is SNHLY and CDR2 FYNNEI. V lost 2 bases and J 7 bases, leaving 9 bases between the germline ends. The length of the CDR3 is 13 residues. The CDR3 DNA follows: TGTGCCAGCAGTGAACAGGGGAAGCAGCCCCAGCATTTT. Protein: CASSEQGKQPQHF.

V is TRBV7-9 and J is TRBJ2-5, with 7 nucleotides matching TRBD1. J was trimmed by 5 bases and V by 5 bases; bases with no gene match: 11. CDR1 SEHNR and CDR2 FQNEAQ come from the germline V gene (reference sequence). The CDR3 sequence is 15 residues long. The DNA for the CDR3 is TGTGCCAGCAGCCTTACGACAGGGCTTGGGGAGACCCAGTACTTC. It specifies CASSLTTGLGETQYF.

V usage is TRBV4-1 and J usage is TRBJ2-1; D gene ambiguous. This CDR3 is 15 amino acids long. CDR1 is MGHRA, CDR2 YSYEKL, per germline. Trimming stripped 2 bases from V and 0 bases from J, with 8 bases between. The CDR3 spells CASSQWASSYNEQFF. The CDR3 region has the DNA TGCGCCAGCAGCCAATGGGCCAGCTCCTACAATGAGCAGTTCTTC.

The CDR3 DNA reads as TGTGCCAGCAGCTCAGGGGGCGGCTCACCCCTCCACTTT. It translates to CASSSGGGSPLHF. The V gene is TRBV5-4, the J gene TRBJ1-6, with TRBD1 identical over 8 bases. The CDR3 covers 13 residues. The junction had 3 bases not matched to a gene; V was cut back by 3 bases and J by 10 bases. Germline CDR1 and CDR2: SGHNT and YYREEE (reference sequence).

CDR3 residues: CASSSGRNYEQYF. The CDR3 bases are TGTGCCAGCAGCTCAGGACGAAACTACGAGCAGTACTTC. The chain is built from TRBV7-2 and TRBJ2-7, with D unresolved. Trimming took 4 bases from V and 3 from J, leaving 10 bases between them. The germline V gene encodes CDR1 SGHTA and CDR2 FQGNSA. The length of the CDR3 is 13 residues.

V usage is TRBV5-1 and J usage is TRBJ2-7; 7 nucleotides line up with TRBD1. V lost 5 bases and J lost 1; bases outside the gene matches: 12. Germline V gene lookup returns CDR1 SGHRS and CDR2 YFSETQ. CDR3 length: 16 amino acids. As DNA, the CDR3 is TGCGCCAGCAGAACTACCTACAGGGGCCCGTCCTACGAGCAGTACTTC. This gives the protein CASRTTYRGPSYEQYF. Full variable domain (outside the CDR3, taken from reference TRBV5-1 and TRBJ2-7): KAGVTQTPRYLIKTRGQQVTLSCSPISGHRSVSWYQQTPGQGLQFLFEYFSETQRNKGNFPGRFSGRQFSNSRSEMNVSTLELGDSALYLCASRTTYRGPSYEQYFGPGTRLTVT.

The chain couples TRBV5-4 to TRBJ2-7; 7 positions agree with TRBD1. J was trimmed by 6 bases and V by 3 bases; bases with no gene match: 12. CDR1 is SGHNT, CDR2 YYREEE, per germline (reference sequence). The length of the CDR3 is 15 residues. CDR3 in amino acids: CASSSRQGKGFEQYF. CDR3 DNA sequence: TGTGCCAGCAGCTCCCGACAGGGAAAGGGTTTCGAGCAGTACTTC. The full variable domain, in which reference TRBV5-4 and TRBJ2-7 provide the parts outside the CDR3, is ETGVTQSPTHLIKTRGQQVTLRCSSQSGHNTVSWYQQALGQGPQFIFQYYREEENGRGNFPPRFSGLQFPNYSSELNVNALELDDSALYLCASSSRQGKGFEQYFGPGTRLTVT.

This rearrangement joins TRBV19 to TRBJ1-1, with 8 nucleotides matching TRBD1. The CDR3 runs 14 residues. The ends lost 6 bases at V and 5 bases at J; junction bases unmatched: 8. From germline, CDR1 is LNHDA and CDR2 SQIVND (reference sequence). The CDR3 coding sequence is TGTGCCAGTAGCCGGGACAGGTCGTGGACTGAAGCTTTCTTT. Translating gives CASSRDRSWTEAFF.

The chain combines TRBV18 with TRBJ1-2; a possible D gene is TRBD1 (5 bases). V lost 2 bases and J 4 bases, leaving 11 bases between the germline ends. In germline, CDR1 is KGHSH, CDR2 LQKENI. This CDR3 contains 14 residues. The DNA for the CDR3 is TGTGCCAGCTCACCAGAAAATGGGGGCTATGGCTACACCTTC. Residues: CASSPENGGYGYTF.

The chain carries TRBV5-1 and TRBJ1-5; D is ambiguous. V dropped 4 bases and J dropped 0 bases, with 5 bases sitting between them. There are 13 residues in the CDR3. Per the germline V gene, CDR1 is SGHRS and CDR2 is YFSETQ. In DNA, the CDR3 is TGCGCCAGCAGCCGGGATAGCAATCAGCCCCAGCATTTT. Translated: CASSRDSNQPQHF.

The rearrangement links TRBV15 to TRBJ2-7; TRBD1 matches at 8 bases. The V segment lost 3 bases and the J segment 3 bases; nucleotides outside the gene matches: 1. This CDR3 contains 13 residues. Germline V gene data show CDR1 as LNHNV and CDR2 as YYDKDF (reference sequence). The CDR3, as DNA: TGTGCCACCAGCAGCGGACAGGGCTACGAGCAGTACTTC. The encoded protein is CATSSGQGYEQYF.

The chain joins TRBV4-2 to TRBJ2-5; 9 bases align to TRBD1. The J call may be faulty, since TRBJ2-7 better matches the DNA end. Germline-derived CDR1 and CDR2 are LGHNA and YNFKEQ. The CDR3 loop spans 15 amino acids. The CDR3 protein is CASSQDLTGGYEQYF. CDR3 bases: TGTGCCAGCAGCCAAGATTTGACAGGGGGCTACGAGCAGTACTTC.

CDR3 loop: CASSLSSSAVHEKLFF. The CDR3 bases are TGTGCCAGCAGCTTATCTTCTTCCGCAGTTCATGAAAAACTGTTTTTT. V gene TRBV7-9 combines with J gene TRBJ1-4; D is unresolved. The germline CDR1 and CDR2 sequences are SEHNR and FQNEAQ (reference sequence). The ends were cut back, 2 bases at V and 6 bases at J, with 16 bases in the middle. The CDR3 is 16 amino acids.

V and J are TRBV6-5 and TRBJ2-7; TRBD1 matches 9 bases. There are 14 residues in the CDR3. J was trimmed by 5 bases and V by 6 bases; bases with no gene match: 8. The germline V gene encodes CDR1 MNHEY and CDR2 SVGAGI. The DNA of the CDR3 is TGTGCCAGCAGGCCGGGACAGGGTTTCAACGAGCAGTACTTC. Translation: CASRPGQGFNEQYF.

This clone was counted only a few times. The chain combines TRBV2 with TRBJ2-7, with TRBD1 identical over 9 bases. Germline lookup yields CDR1 SNHLY and CDR2 FYNNEI. This CDR3 is 15 amino acids long. V dropped 6 bases and J dropped 3; count of bases not matched to a gene: 9. Here the CDR3 reads CASRVTGGGYYEQYF. The CDR3 nucleotides read TGTGCCAGCAGGGTAACAGGGGGCGGGTACTACGAGCAGTACTTC.

The chain couples TRBV9 to TRBJ2-1; 10 bases align to TRBD2. This CDR3 spans 15 amino acids. In germline, CDR1 is SGDLS, CDR2 YYNGEE. V trimming: 0 bases; J trimming: 7 bases; junction bases outside the gene matches: 4. DNA of the CDR3: TGTGCCAGCAGCGTAGCCGGACTAGCGGATAATGAGCAGTTCTTC. Its protein is CASSVAGLADNEQFF.

The rearrangement joins TRBV9 to TRBJ1-5; TRBD1 is a possible D gene (5 bases). The V gene's germline CDR1 is SGDLS and CDR2 YYNGEE. V lost 0 bases and J lost 0, with 7 bases in between. The CDR3 extends over 15 amino acids. DNA for the CDR3: TGTGCCAGCAGCGTAGGGGGGAATAGCAATCAGCCCCAGCATTTT. This translates into CASSVGGNSNQPQHF.